The 8 T cell receptor beta chains listed next were all sequenced from one sample in a study of regulatory T cells in long-lasting Graves disease (dated by TCRdb to the early 2020s). Taken with the paper, the label for time point translates to: persistent/refractory GD, antithyroid drugs over 5 years with positive TRAb. For both TCR sequencing and RNA sequencing, RNA was extracted from PBMCs using TRIzol. To prepare the library, multiplex PCR was applied. Sequencing took place on an Illumina HiSeq 4000. TCR beta libraries were built with iRepertoire HTBI primers and Arm-PCR amplification of CDR3 regions. In-frame beta chains were kept once TCRdb had trimmed the public reads at Q25 with fastp and called clones with MiXCR. Every entry covers one CDR3 protein and lists the most common genes and DNA from its rows. The sample has 350,000 to 500,000 distinct CDR3 sequences on record, under 25% of them singletons. Jointly, the top ten make up roughly 13% of the sample.

The sample consisted of peripheral blood mononuclear cells (PBMCs), taken when the disease was refractory, from a patient treated with antithyroid drugs. The origin of the receptors is a female donor with Graves disease.

The sample holds many counts of this clonotype. J is TRBJ2-7 and V is TRBV2, with TRBD1 matching 9 bases. Germline V gene lookup returns CDR1 SNHLY and CDR2 FYNNEI. The trim removed 3 bases at V and 3 bases at J, leaving 3 bases unmatched. The CDR3 spans 14 residues. DNA for the CDR3: TGTGCCAGCAGTGACCGGGACAGGGACTACGAGCAGTACTTC. This codes for CASSDRDRDYEQYF.

The J gene is TRBJ2-4, the V gene TRBV19; TRBD2 aligns across 9 bases. The CDR3 is 15 residues long. V lost 5 bases, J lost 0 bases, and 2 bases stayed unmatched. In germline, CDR1 is LNHDA, CDR2 SQIVND (reference sequence). CDR3 amino acids: CASSGTSTAKNIQYF. For the CDR3, the DNA is TGTGCCAGTAGTGGGACTAGCACAGCCAAAAACATTCAGTACTTC.

The chain joins TRBV25-1 to TRBJ2-1, with 9 bases identical to TRBD1. The CDR3 has 13 residues. J lost 7 bases, V lost 7 bases, and 5 bases had no gene match. The germline V gene has CDR1 MGHDK and CDR2 SYGVNS. The DNA of the CDR3 is TGTGCCAGCATAGGGACAGGGCTTAATGAGCAGTTCTTC. Amino acid sequence: CASIGTGLNEQFF. Combining the CDR3 with reference TRBV25-1 and TRBJ2-1 gives the whole variable domain EADIYQTPRYLVIGTGKKITLECSQTMGHDKMYWYQQDPGMELHLIHYSYGVNSTEKGDLSSESTVSRIRTEHFPLTLESARPSHTSQYLCASIGTGLNEQFFGPGTRLTVL.

The chain is built from TRBV12-3 or TRBV12-4 and TRBJ1-1; no reliable D call. The CDR3 totals 16 residues. The V end lost 5 bases, the J end lost 4 bases, and 20 bases lay between the germline ends. The CDR3 nucleotides are TGTGCCAGCAGTCCTCAATTGACGAGGATGAGCACTGAAGCTTTCTTT. Encoded protein: CASSPQLTRMSTEAFF.

This clonotype has a count of ten or more. The chain links TRBV29-1 to TRBJ2-5; the D gene is possibly TRBD1 (6 bases). The CDR3 runs to 13 residues. The V gene's germline CDR1 is SQVTM and CDR2 ANQGSEA. V was pared by 8 bases and J by 0 bases, with 13 bases between. The CDR3 sequence: CSSAWDNQETQYF. The DNA of the CDR3 is TGCAGCTCCGCTTGGGACAACCAAGAGACCCAGTACTTC.

Details on this clonotype: A read error may explain this, as a much larger clone is one base away. The chain uses TRBV24-1 and TRBJ2-7; D call uncertain. Germline V lookup: CDR1 KGHDR, CDR2 SFDVKD. The CDR3 loop spans 15 amino acids. Trimming left V 4 bases short and J 2 bases short, with 14 bases between. CDR3 DNA: TGTGCCACCAGTGAACCTGACGTTTTCCCCTACGAGCAGTACTTC. It codes for CATSEPDVFPYEQYF.

The sample holds a few counts of this clonotype. J is TRBJ1-2 and V is TRBV6-1; D is ambiguous. CDR3 length equals 13 residues. V was cut by 4 bases and J by 0 bases, with 6 bases left in between. From germline, CDR1 is MNHNS and CDR2 SASEGT. DNA for the CDR3: TGTGCCAGCAGTGTTCTAGCTAACTATGGCTACACCTTC. This translates into CASSVLANYGYTF.

This clonotype has ten or more counts. The rearrangement joins TRBV27 to TRBJ2-7; TRBD1 is a possible D gene (5 bases). Trimming took 6 bases from V and 1 from J, leaving 10 bases between them. This CDR3 contains 13 residues. Germline V CDR1 and CDR2: MNHEY, SMNVEV (reference sequence). CDR3 in DNA: TGTGCCAGCAGCTCGACAGAATCCTACGAGCAGTACTTC. Translating gives CASSSTESYEQYF.